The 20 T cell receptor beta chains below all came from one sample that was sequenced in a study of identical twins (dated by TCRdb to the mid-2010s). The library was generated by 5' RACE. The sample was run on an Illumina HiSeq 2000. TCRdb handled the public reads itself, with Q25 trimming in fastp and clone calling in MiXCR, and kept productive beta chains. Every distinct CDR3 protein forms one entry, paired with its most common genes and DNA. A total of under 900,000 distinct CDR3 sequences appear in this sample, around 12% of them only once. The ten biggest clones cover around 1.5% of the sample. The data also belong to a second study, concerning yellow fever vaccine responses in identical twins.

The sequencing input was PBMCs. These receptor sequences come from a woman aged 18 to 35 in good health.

The CDR3 DNA reads TGCAGTGCTTTCGGGTTTGAGAGGGACACTGAAGCTTTCTTT. Translating gives CSAFGFERDTEAFF. The chain recombines TRBV20-1 with TRBJ1-1; D ambiguous. The CDR3 spans 14 residues. V lost 5 bases and J lost 3, with 16 bases in between. Looked up from germline, CDR1 is DFQATT and CDR2 is SNEGSKA (reference sequence).

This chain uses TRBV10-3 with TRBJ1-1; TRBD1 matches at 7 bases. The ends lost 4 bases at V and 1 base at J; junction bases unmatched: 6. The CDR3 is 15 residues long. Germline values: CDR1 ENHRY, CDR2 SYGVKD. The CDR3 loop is CAISAGTERNTEAFF. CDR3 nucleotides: TGTGCCATCAGTGCGGGGACAGAAAGGAACACTGAAGCTTTCTTT.

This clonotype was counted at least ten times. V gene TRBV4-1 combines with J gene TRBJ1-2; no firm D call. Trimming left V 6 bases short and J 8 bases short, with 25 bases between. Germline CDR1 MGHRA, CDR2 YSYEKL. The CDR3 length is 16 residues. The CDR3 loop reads CASSPPSGRPRGGYTF. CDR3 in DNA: TGCGCCAGCAGTCCCCCAAGCGGCAGGCCCCGGGGAGGCTACACCTTC.

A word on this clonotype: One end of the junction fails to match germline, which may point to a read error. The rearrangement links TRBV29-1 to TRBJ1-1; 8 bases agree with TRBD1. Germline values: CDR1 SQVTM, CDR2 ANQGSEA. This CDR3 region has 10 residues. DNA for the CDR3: TGCAGCGTTGACGAGACAGGGGTTAAATTT. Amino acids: CSVDETGVKF.

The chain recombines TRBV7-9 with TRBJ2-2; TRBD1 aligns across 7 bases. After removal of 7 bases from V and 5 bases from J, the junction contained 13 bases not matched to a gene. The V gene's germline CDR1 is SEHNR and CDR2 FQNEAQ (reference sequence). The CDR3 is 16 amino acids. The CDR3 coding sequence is TGTGCCAGCACCCCAGGGGGTCGGAGCCCGACCGGGGAGCTGTTTTTT. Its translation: CASTPGGRSPTGELFF.

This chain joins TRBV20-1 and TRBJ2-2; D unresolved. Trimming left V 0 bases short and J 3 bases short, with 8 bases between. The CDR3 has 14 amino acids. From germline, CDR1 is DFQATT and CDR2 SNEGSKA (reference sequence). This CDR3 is CSARDSNDTGELFF. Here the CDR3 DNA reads TGCAGTGCTAGAGACAGTAATGACACCGGGGAGCTGTTTTTT.

The CDR3 coding sequence is TGTGCCAGCAGGGAACCGGGACTAGCGATGAATGAGCAGTTCTTC. This sequence encodes CASREPGLAMNEQFF. The rearrangement joins TRBV2 to TRBJ2-1; TRBD2 matches at 10 bases. Germline trimming cut 6 bases from V and 7 bases from J; bases unmatched to any gene: 9. This CDR3 is 15 amino acids long. Germline V gene data show CDR1 as SNHLY and CDR2 as FYNNEI.

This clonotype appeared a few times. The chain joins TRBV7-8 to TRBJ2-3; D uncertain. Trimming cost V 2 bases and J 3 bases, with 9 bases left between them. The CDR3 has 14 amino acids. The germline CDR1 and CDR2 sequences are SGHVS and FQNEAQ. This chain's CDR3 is CASSLMETTDTQYF. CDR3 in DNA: TGTGCCAGCAGCTTAATGGAGACAACAGATACGCAGTATTTT.

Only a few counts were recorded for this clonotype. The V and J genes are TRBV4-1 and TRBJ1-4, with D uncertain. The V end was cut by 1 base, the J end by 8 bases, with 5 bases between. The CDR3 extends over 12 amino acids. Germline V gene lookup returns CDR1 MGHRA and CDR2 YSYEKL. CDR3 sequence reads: CASSQVIEKLFF. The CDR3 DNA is TGCGCCAGCAGCCAAGTTATAGAAAAACTGTTTTTT.

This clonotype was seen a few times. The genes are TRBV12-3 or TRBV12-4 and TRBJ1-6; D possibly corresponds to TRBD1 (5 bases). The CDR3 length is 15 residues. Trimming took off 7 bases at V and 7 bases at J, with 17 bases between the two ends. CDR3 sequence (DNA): TGTGCCAGCAAGAAGGGACGGTCTGAGAATTCACCCCTCCACTTT. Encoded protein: CASKKGRSENSPLHF.

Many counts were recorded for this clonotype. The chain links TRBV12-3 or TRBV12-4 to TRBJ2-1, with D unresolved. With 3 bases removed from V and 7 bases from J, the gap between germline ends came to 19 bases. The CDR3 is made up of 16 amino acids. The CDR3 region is CASSFLPLSAGNEQFF. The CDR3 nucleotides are TGTGCCAGCAGTTTTCTTCCCTTGTCTGCCGGGAATGAGCAGTTCTTC.

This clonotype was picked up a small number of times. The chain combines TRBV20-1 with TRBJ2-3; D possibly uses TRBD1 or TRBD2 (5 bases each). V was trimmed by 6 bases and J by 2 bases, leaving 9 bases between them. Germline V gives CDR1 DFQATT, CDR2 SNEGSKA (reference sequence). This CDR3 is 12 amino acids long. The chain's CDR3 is CSAKGTTDTQYF. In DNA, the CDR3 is TGCAGTGCCAAGGGGACCACAGATACGCAGTATTTT.

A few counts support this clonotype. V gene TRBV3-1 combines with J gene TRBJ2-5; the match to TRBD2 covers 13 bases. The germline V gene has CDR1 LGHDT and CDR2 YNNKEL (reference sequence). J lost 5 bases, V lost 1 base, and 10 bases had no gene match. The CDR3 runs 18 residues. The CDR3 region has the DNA TGTGCCAGCAGCCAAGTCCTAGGACTAGCGGGGGCTTTTGAGACCCAGTACTTC. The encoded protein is CASSQVLGLAGAFETQYF.

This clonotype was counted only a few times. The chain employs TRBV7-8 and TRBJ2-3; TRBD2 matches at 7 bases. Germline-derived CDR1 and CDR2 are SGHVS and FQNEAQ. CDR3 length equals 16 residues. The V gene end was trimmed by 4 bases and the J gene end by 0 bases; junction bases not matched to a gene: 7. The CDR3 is CASSSQAGLSTDTQYF. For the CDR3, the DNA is TGTGCCAGCAGCTCCCAAGCGGGGCTGAGCACAGATACGCAGTATTTT.

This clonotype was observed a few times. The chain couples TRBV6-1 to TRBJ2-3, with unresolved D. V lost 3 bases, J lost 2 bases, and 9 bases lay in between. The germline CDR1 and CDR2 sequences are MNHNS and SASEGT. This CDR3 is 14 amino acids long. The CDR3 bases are TGTGCCAGCAGTGATGGGTTGACCACAGATACGCAGTATTTT. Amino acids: CASSDGLTTDTQYF.

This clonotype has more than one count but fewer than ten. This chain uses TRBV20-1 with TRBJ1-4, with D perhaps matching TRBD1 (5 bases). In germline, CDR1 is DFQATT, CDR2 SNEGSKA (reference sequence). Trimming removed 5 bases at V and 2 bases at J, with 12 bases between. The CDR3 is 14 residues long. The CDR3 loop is CSAGRGSTNEKLFF. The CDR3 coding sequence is TGCAGTGCTGGTCGGGGGTCCACTAATGAAAAACTGTTTTTT.

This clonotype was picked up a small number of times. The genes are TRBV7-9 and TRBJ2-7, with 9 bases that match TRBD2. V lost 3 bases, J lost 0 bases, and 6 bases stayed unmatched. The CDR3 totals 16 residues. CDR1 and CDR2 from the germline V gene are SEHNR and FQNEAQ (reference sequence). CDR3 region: CASSFGSGGTSYEQYF. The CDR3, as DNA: TGTGCCAGCAGCTTCGGTAGCGGGGGCACCTCCTACGAGCAGTACTTC. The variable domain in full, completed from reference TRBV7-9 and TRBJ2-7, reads DTGVSQNPRHKITKRGQNVTFRCDPISEHNRLYWYRQTLGQGPEFLTYFQNEAQLEKSRLLSDRFSAERPKGSFSTLEIQRTEQGDSAMYLCASSFGSGGTSYEQYFGPGTRLTVT.

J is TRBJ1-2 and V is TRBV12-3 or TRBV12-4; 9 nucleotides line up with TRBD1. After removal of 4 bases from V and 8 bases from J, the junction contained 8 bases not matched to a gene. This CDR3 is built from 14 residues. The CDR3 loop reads CASSSRTGDRGYTF. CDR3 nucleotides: TGTGCCAGCAGTTCTCGGACAGGGGATCGAGGCTACACCTTC.

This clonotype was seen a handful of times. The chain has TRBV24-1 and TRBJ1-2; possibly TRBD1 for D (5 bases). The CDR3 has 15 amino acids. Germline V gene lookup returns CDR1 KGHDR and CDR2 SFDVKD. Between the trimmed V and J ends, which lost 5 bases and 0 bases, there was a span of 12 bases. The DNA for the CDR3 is TGTGCCACCAGTGTACGGGGACCTCCTAACTATGGCTACACCTTC. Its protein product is CATSVRGPPNYGYTF.

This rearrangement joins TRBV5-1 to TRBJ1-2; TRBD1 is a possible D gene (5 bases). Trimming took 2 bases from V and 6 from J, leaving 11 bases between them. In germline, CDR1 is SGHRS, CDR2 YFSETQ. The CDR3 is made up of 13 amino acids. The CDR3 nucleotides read TGCGCCAGCAGCTTACAGGTGTGGGATGGCTACACCTTC. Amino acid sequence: CASSLQVWDGYTF.